This T cell receptor (beta chain) is drawn from a study of cytomegalovirus exposure and HLA in healthy donors (TCRdb year 2017). As for the study more broadly: An earlier analysis of roughly 610 of the donors reported under 300 Gb of sequence data and 117 million unique TCR beta sequences obtained from around 170 million T cells. In the later analysis, no new phenotypic data were used to find candidate immune exposures; instead, reliance was placed on TCR beta sequences and their occurrence across donors. To decide whether each TCR beta V gene segment behaved as functional or pseudogenic, an earlier analysis of some 600 of the donors relied on high-throughput TCR beta sequencing. Donor age, sex, ethnicity and CMV serostatus were collected together with the repertoire data. A later genetic analysis took genome-wide SNP genotypes for about 55% of the 666 donors and used that subset as a discovery cohort. Along with the approximately 650-subject first cohort, a separate validation cohort of over a hundred different subjects was used. Class I and class II HLA loci were covered by the typing at four-digit resolution. The number of donors typed differed by locus, with roughly 629-640 for A, B, C, DRB1 and DQB1, roughly 550 for DQA1, 600 to 610 for DPA1, and approximately 470 for DPB1. On average, around 230,000 unique TCR beta nucleotide sequences were sequenced per donor among 300 to 500 genotyped donors of the cohort, with about 19% of those sequences being non-productive. In a later analysis, previously published TCR beta repertoires from 666 donors were re-analyzed and high-resolution HLA genotyping was added so that TCR occurrence patterns could be studied. The study was designed to test whether signatures of past pathogen exposure could be identified by cataloging public T cell receptors. To predict cytomegalovirus infection status, the study brought together high-throughput TCR immunosequencing, statistical association of individual TCRs with disease status, and machine learning. Of the roughly 400 genotyped donors, 65% to 90% were placed in the genetic ancestry cluster associated with self-reported Caucasian donors. Roughly 5 DR-DQ haplotypes were handled as single units for association and clustering because linkage in the cohort was strong. Roughly 300 gigabases of sequencing data and roughly 90 million unique TCR sequences were included in an early release covering 550 to 650 HLA-typed donors. Every discovery cohort repertoire had been produced on one sequencing platform. The T cell repertoires of 666 subjects were profiled by immunosequencing and related to cytomegalovirus serostatus. Study-level results and caveats: In a later genetic analysis, fewer N-insertions in productive TCRs were reported among donors in an Asian-associated ancestry cluster than the roughly 700-donor mean. When HLA alleles, especially DR and DQ, strongly co-occurred, attributing TCR associations to individual alleles was difficult. A total of 150 or so TCR beta chains were listed by the study as associated with cytomegalovirus. At a false discovery rate of 0.05, a later analysis linked 15,000 to 20,000 TCR beta sequences to specific HLA alleles. According to a later analysis, TCR association rates differed among HLA loci, with DRB1 alleles showing the most associated TCRs and HLA-C alleles showing the fewest. Because some donors lacked HLA typing at each locus, the association tests relied only on the typed subset. A further reported finding was that TCR beta sequences accurately predicted the HLA-A and HLA-B alleles for most subjects in the first cohort. The cohort was sequenced for TCR beta chains only, and without alpha or paired-chain data the features that could be detected were limited. V-gene and J-gene trimming of TCR beta chains was associated with a missense DCLRE1C variant in a later genetic analysis, and the association was replicated in an independent cohort. Most CMV-associated TCR beta chains appeared to be HLA-restricted in a later analysis, and the HLA associations seemed to be driven largely by CMV exposure. While some public TCRs were present in many individuals, most TCR sequences turned up only very rarely across donors. The authors suggested that the approach could potentially be generalized to other disease states and immunological phenotypes. For the cohort, immune exposure information was limited to CMV serostatus. Correlated functional status among segregating V segments might be attributable to linkage disequilibrium, but an unknown experimental factor could not be ruled out. In vitro tests confirmed that three of the cytomegalovirus-associated TCR beta chains recognize cytomegalovirus antigens. A later analysis found that HLA-associated TCR beta chains were more clonally expanded and had lower generation probabilities than equally common non-associated chains. The sequencing pipeline was judged likely to have produced a cluster of highly shared sequence variants as a technical artifact. The presence/absence analyses assumed that sequencing depth was roughly uniform across donors, and that assumption may not be true. Because counts were too low, roughly 18 rarely observed V segments, including chromosome 9 orphons, were left out of the earlier analysis of several hundred of the donors. A later analysis reported that several top co-occurrence clusters appeared linked to parvovirus B19, influenza, CMV and Epstein-Barr virus. In an earlier analysis of approximately 590 of the donors, most TCR beta V segments were observed in productive rearrangements about 87% or about 30% of the time, broadly matching IMGT annotations. The classifier was reported to diagnose cytomegalovirus status with high specificity and sensitivity in both the original and validation cohorts. Some IMGT-functional V segments, including TRBV6-2 and TRBV6-3, could not be told apart with the 87-base-pair reads, so those segments were excluded.

Libraries were made using the immunoSEQ multiplex PCR assay. For the multiplex PCR, a mixture combining 60 forward primers for TCR Vbeta segments and 13 reverse primers for TCR Jbeta segments was used. The CDR3 region of rearranged TCR beta genes was amplified from genomic DNA by a multiplex PCR assay. The amplified TCR beta libraries were sequenced on the Illumina HiSeq System as 87-base-pair reads. The authors processed their data as follows. A later analysis counted about 76 million unique TCR beta chains across the 666 repertoires, and roughly 9.9 million of these chains were shared by at least two donors. Raw reads were error-corrected and collapsed into unique sequences with a nearest-neighbor algorithm that merged closely related sequences to remove PCR and sequencing errors. V, D and J gene segments were assigned by aligning CDR3 sequences to IMGT reference sequences. Each retained sequence needed at least a six-nucleotide match to both a V gene segment and a J gene segment. Rearrangements were called productive when the CDR3 lacked stop codons and stayed in frame with V and J; all others were non-productive. Following IMGT convention, CDR3 was defined as the stretch from the second conserved V-encoded cysteine to the conserved J-encoded phenylalanine. In an earlier analysis of around 600 of the donors, sequences lacking an unambiguous match to a single V gene segment were excluded. In an earlier analysis of 587 of the donors, V segments were called functional above 56.7% productive rearrangements and were called segregating when the between-donor standard deviation exceeded 5%. A statistical classification framework was developed to diagnose cytomegalovirus status using the catalog of TCR beta chain sequences. In a later analysis, V and J genes were assigned by comparing TCR nucleotide sequences against IMGT/GENE-DB human TR gene sequences. In a later analysis, CDR3 sequences and most-parsimonious VDJ recombination scenarios were assigned using the TCRdist pipeline. A later analysis defined each TCR beta chain by its CDR3 amino acid sequence plus V-gene family, and excluded reads lacking a unique V-gene family. In a later analysis, approximately 590 highly shared, low-generation-probability nucleotide sequences were removed to address suspected cross-contamination and a sequencing artifact. For each public chain, a later analysis derived a clonal expansion index from normalized ranks of inferred template counts within each repertoire. In a later analysis, generation probabilities were computed with a VDJ recombination model fitted to out-of-frame rearrangements, and the resulting probabilities were checked against IGoR. In a later analysis, hypergeometric tests were used to score TCR-TCR, TCR-HLA and TCR-CMV co-occurrence, with a repertoire-size bias correction applied to TCR pairs. False discovery rates were estimated in a later analysis by permuting HLA or CMV assignments 20 times. A later analysis grouped co-occurring TCRs with DBSCAN, adding TCRdist sequence similarity when clustering within HLA-allele-positive subsets. Co-occurrence clustering excluded repertoires with fewer than 30,000 or more than 120,000 public chains, plus five with anomalous nucleotide sharing. TCRdb took over this immuneACCESS table, retaining in-frame rearrangements with V and J assigned. Such tables are incomplete; in checked studies, under half of the missing clones stem from an unresolved V gene, and the remainder is unexplained. V, J and clone size derive from that table, while D and trimming were established from the DNA sequence. This sample's listing comprises 70,000 or so clones. The top ten hold 2% to 2.5% of the sample.

In total, about 650 healthy bone marrow donors made up the cohort. At the time of sampling, every cohort member was nominally healthy, though immune exposures that went unrecorded were likely present. The donor tested CMV seropositive, placing the donor among the 289 seropositive members of the cohort. Each donor provided a peripheral blood sample, and peripheral blood mononuclear cells were used for TCR beta sequencing. The Qiagen DNeasy Blood Extraction Kit was used to extract genomic DNA from the blood cell samples. In regard to this clone: Its antigen remains unidentified.

CDR1 and CDR2 were assigned from the germline V gene (reference sequence) as GTSNPN and SVGIG. The CDR3 goes from the cysteine to the phenylalanine over 14 residues. Only the CDR3 part of the read is kept: 42 bases, read in frame from the first base. The chain links TRBV30 with TRBJ2-5; the D region possibly corresponds to TRBD2 (5 bases align). TRBJ2-7 matches the DNA end more closely, so the J call is doubtful. Sample: PBMCs. The receptor was isolated from a female donor in good health and CMV-seropositive. The DNA sequence follows: TGTGCCTGGAGTGTTGGGAGCGGATCCTACGAGCAGTACTTC. Its protein is CAWSVGSGSYEQYF.